This record concerns one T cell receptor beta chain sequence. The antigen is unknown. These data belong to a study of T cells in tuberculosis. Study results and caveats: GMM-specific TCRs were nearer to active tuberculosis alpha repertoires, suggesting expansion.

At study entry, adolescents had tuberculin skin tests and IGRA screening. This CDR3 region has 16 residues. Germline lookup yields CDR1 MGHRA and CDR2 YSYEKL. V shed 4 bases and J shed 0 bases, with 13 bases lying between them. Method: immunoSEQ multiplex PCR; TCRdb's copy keeps in-frame clones and lacks some. The sample carries 20,000 to 25,000 clones, 75% to 90% recorded once. The specimen was PBMCs. The sequence came from a donor between 10 and 35 years old with latent tuberculosis or without tuberculosis infection. The genes are TRBV4-1 and TRBJ1-3; D call uncertain. The CDR3 DNA sequence: TGCGCCAGCAGCCCTACCCCGGTTCCCTCTGGAAACACCATATATTTT. It specifies CASSPTPVPSGNTIYF.